The present T cell receptor beta chain was sequenced within a study of monozygotic twins with inflammatory bowel disease. Researchers used template switching to add UMIs featuring a 6-nucleotide sample barcode. TCRdb re-analyzed the 5' RACE reads; it lists each CDR3 protein once, without DNA. The sample includes about 330,000 distinct CDR3 sequences. No T cells were sorted before total RNA was taken from whole blood. Findings of the study overall: Especially with disease activity, IBD patients shared fewer clonotypes with others than healthy twins did.

For this clonotype: Its antigen is not identified.

The CDR3 is 18 amino acids. Germline-derived CDR1 and CDR2 are SGHAT and FQNNGV. The rearrangement joins TRBV11-2 to TRBJ2-1; there is no DNA to check the TCRdb D call of TRBD1. The sequenced sample was blood. This receptor was identified in a human donor with ulcerative colitis or Crohn's disease, or a healthy co-twin of an affected twin (not recorded which). CDR3 residues: CASSFRGVGGSSYNEQFF. The whole variable domain, remainder taken from reference TRBV11-2 and TRBJ2-1, is EAGVAQSPRYKIIEKRQSVAFWCNPISGHATLYWYQQILGQGPKLLIQFQNNGVVDDSQLPKDRFSAERLKGVDSTLKIQPAKLEDSAVYLCASSFRGVGGSSYNEQFFGPGTRLTVL.